This record covers a single T cell receptor beta chain. Germline V lookup: CDR1 MDHEN, CDR2 SYDVKM. This CDR3 has 15 residues. V dropped 6 bases and J dropped 4 bases, with 18 bases sitting between them. In the original processing: Reference gene primers were amplified, and this amplification served to estimate nucleated cell counts. Some clones are missing from TCRdb's copy, which holds only in-frame ones; the method was immunoSEQ multiplex PCR. The D gene and trimming were derived from the DNA, and the V and J assignments and clone size from that table. The repertoire holds around 25,000 clones, over 55% seen once, with 40% to 45% in the top ten. This record comes from a study of blood T cell repertoires in COVID-19. Whole-study context: Samples representing acute and convalescent COVID-19 were sourced from the United States, Italy and Spain. PBMCs, B-cell-depleted T cells, or T cells were the source of the cDNA or gDNA that made up the material.

Material for sequencing was peripheral blood. This clonotype was obtained from a woman of 80 years or more with acute or convalescent COVID-19. The V gene is TRBV28, the J gene TRBJ1-1; weak D call: TRBD1 (6 bases). Here the CDR3 reads CASSPPGRGRTEAFF. The CDR3 DNA follows: TGTGCCAGCAGCCCCCCAGGCAGGGGTCGCACTGAAGCTTTCTTT.